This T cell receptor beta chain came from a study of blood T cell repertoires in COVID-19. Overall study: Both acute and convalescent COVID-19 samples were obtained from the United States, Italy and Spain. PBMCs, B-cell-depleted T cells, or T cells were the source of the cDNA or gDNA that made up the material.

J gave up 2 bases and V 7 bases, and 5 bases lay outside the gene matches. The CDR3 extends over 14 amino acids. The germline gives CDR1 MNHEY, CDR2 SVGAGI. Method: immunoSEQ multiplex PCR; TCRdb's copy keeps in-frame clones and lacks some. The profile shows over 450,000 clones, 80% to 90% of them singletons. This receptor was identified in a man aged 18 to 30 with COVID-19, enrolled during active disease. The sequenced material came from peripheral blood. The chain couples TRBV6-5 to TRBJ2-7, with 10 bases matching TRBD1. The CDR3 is CASKADRGTYEQYF. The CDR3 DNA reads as TGTGCCAGCAAGGCGGACAGGGGGACCTACGAGCAGTACTTC.